Each of the 15 T cell receptor beta chains below was sequenced from the same sample in a study of CD8+ T cells in alopecia areata. The authors extracted RNA and reverse transcribed it into cDNA as the sequencing template. The data were produced by immunoSEQ multiplex PCR, yet TCRdb's version contains in-frame clones alone and is incomplete. The profile shows fewer than 200,000 clones, around 60% of them singletons. This specimen was CD4+ T cells sorted from blood, taken at week 0. The receptors were gathered from a human donor with alopecia areata.

With regard to this clone: Other DNA sequences in the sample encode the same CDR3. The V call is TRBV4-2, the J call TRBJ2-1; D is undetermined. Trimming pared 0 bases from V and 5 bases from J, leaving 11 bases between. The CDR3 length is 15 residues. Germline CDR1 reads LGHNA; CDR2 reads YNFKEQ. As DNA, the CDR3 is TGTGCCAGCAGCCAAGAGAGAGGTCTCCACAATGAGCAGTTCTTC. Its protein product is CASSQERGLHNEQFF.

The chain combines TRBV29-1 with TRBJ1-1, with D possibly TRBD1 on 6 matching bases. Germline-derived CDR1 and CDR2 are SQVTM and ANQGSEA. The V gene lost 6 bases and the J gene lost 4 bases, with 18 bases spanning the gap. This CDR3 has 14 residues. The CDR3 loop reads CSVVWGAVGTEAFF. In DNA, the CDR3 is TGCAGCGTAGTATGGGGGGCGGTTGGCACTGAAGCTTTCTTT.

The chain has TRBV30 and TRBJ2-3, with a tentative D call TRBD2 (5 bases). CDR3 size: 11 residues. Germline V gene sequence: CDR1 GTSNPN, CDR2 SVGIG (reference sequence). The CDR3 is CAGRAVDTQYF. Written as DNA, the CDR3 is TGTGCAGGGCGGGCTGTAGATACGCAGTATTTT.

Comment on this clone: This same CDR3 is encoded by further DNA sequences in the sample. The rearrangement uses TRBV30 and TRBJ2-5; 9 bases are a match to TRBD1. The CDR3 is made up of 16 amino acids. CDR1 is GTSNPN, CDR2 SVGIG, per germline (reference sequence). V was pared by 0 bases and J by 5 bases, with 10 bases of the junction left unmatched. CDR3 residues: CAWSVGTGGSQETQYF. Here the CDR3 DNA reads TGTGCCTGGAGTGTAGGAACAGGGGGCTCCCAGGAGACCCAGTACTTC.

The CDR3 here is CASSLEGGNGYTF. The CDR3, as DNA: TGTGCCAGTAGCTTAGAAGGAGGGAATGGCTACACCTTC. J is TRBJ1-2 and V is TRBV19, with D hard to call. V was shortened by 6 bases and J by 6 bases, with 14 bases between the two germline ends. CDR1 LNHDA and CDR2 SQIVND come from the germline V gene (reference sequence). The CDR3 runs to 13 residues.

This chain joins TRBV13 and TRBJ2-7; D is possibly TRBD1 (6 bases). This CDR3 has 13 residues. Germline assignment: CDR1 PRHDT and CDR2 FYEKMQ (reference sequence). V lost 6 bases, J lost 6 bases, and 15 bases lay in between. The CDR3 region has the DNA TGTGCCAGCAGGCCCGATACAGGGAGCGAGCAGTACTTC. Its translation: CASRPDTGSEQYF.

The CDR3 here is CASSPSRPLEAFF. CDR3 nucleotide sequence: TGTGCCAGCAGCCCAAGTCGCCCCCTGGAAGCTTTCTTT. The chain employs TRBV7-9 and TRBJ1-1; D is uncertain. Looked up from germline, CDR1 is SEHNR and CDR2 is FQNEAQ (reference sequence). V was clipped by 5 bases and J by 8 bases, with 15 bases between them. CDR3 length equals 13 residues.

This chain uses TRBV5-1 with TRBJ1-6; D may be TRBD1 (5 bases). The CDR3 has 17 residues. Germline V gene sequence: CDR1 SGHRS, CDR2 YFSETQ. V lost 0 bases and J lost 8, with 18 bases in between. The CDR3 loop reads CASSLERRAGVDSPLHF. Written as DNA, the CDR3 is TGCGCCAGCAGCTTGGAGCGTCGGGCGGGGGTTGATTCACCCCTCCACTTT.

V and J are TRBV29-1 and TRBJ2-7; D is ambiguous. The end of the DNA aligns better with TRBJ2-1, so the J call may be wrong. CDR3 size: 11 residues. Germline loops: CDR1 SQVTM, CDR2 ANQGSEA. In DNA form, the CDR3 reads TGCAGCGTTGAAGGACCCCGTGAGCAGTTCTTC. Protein sequence: CSVEGPREQFF.

The chain recombines TRBV2 with TRBJ1-2; the D is unclear. V was pared by 10 bases and J by 6 bases, with 12 bases between. The CDR3 sequence is 11 residues long. Germline V gives CDR1 SNHLY, CDR2 FYNNEI. The CDR3 nucleotides read TGTGCCACTGGGGTGGGCGATGGCTACACCTTC. Amino acid sequence: CATGVGDGYTF.

The chain couples TRBV30 to TRBJ2-7; D ambiguous. CDR3 length: 12 amino acids. Germline V lookup: CDR1 GTSNPN, CDR2 SVGIG (reference sequence). Trimming cost V 2 bases and J 3 bases, with 8 bases left between them. Here the CDR3 reads CAWSRVSYEQYF. The CDR3, as DNA: TGTGCCTGGAGTAGGGTAAGCTACGAGCAGTACTTC.

The chain employs TRBV13 and TRBJ2-6; 11 nucleotides agree with TRBD1. The CDR3 sequence is 17 residues long. CDR1 PRHDT and CDR2 FYEKMQ come from the germline V gene (reference sequence). V trimming: 4 bases; J trimming: 2 bases; junction bases outside the gene matches: 4. CDR3 region: CASSSPDRGPGANVLTF. Written as DNA, the CDR3 is TGTGCCAGCAGCTCGCCGGACAGGGGGCCTGGGGCCAACGTCCTGACTTTC.

This clone was recorded a few times. The rearrangement joins TRBV11-1 to TRBJ1-1, with TRBD1 as a possible D gene (5 bases). The ends were cut back, 3 bases at V and 7 bases at J, with 9 bases in the middle. The CDR3 contains 12 residues. Looked up from germline, CDR1 is SGHAT and CDR2 is FQDESV (reference sequence). In DNA form, the CDR3 reads TGTGCCAGCAGCTTTGACAGAAATGAAGCTTTCTTT. Protein sequence: CASSFDRNEAFF.

V and J are TRBV30 and TRBJ1-1; TRBD1 agrees at 7 bases. Looked up from germline, CDR1 is GTSNPN and CDR2 is SVGIG (reference sequence). CDR3 length: 13 residues. Trimming removed 8 bases from V and 1 base from J; junction bases left unmatched: 7. CDR3: CALQQGWNTEAFF. CDR3 coding DNA: TGTGCCCTCCAACAGGGGTGGAACACTGAAGCTTTCTTT.

The rearrangement joins TRBV23-1 to TRBJ1-5; tentative D call: TRBD1 (5 bases). TRBV23-1 carries the ORF label, with uncertain function. The CDR3 runs to 15 residues. The V end lost 2 bases, the J end lost 0 bases, and 8 bases lay between the germline ends. CDR3 in DNA: TGCGCCAGCAGTCAAGGGGGATGTAGCAATCAGCCCCAGCATTTT. Translated, it gives CASSQGGCSNQPQHF.